This T cell receptor beta chain was captured in a study of human T cells and chemical hapten exposure. The wider study: Patch tests delivered 0.01% DPC to the upper back and were evaluated at 6 days.

Regarding the study as a whole: Alopecia was present in the donors, so their immune response may differ from healthy people's.

TCRdb reanalysed the RACE reads using MiXCR and keeps one entry per CDR3 protein. The sample lists around 60,000 distinct CDR3 sequences, roughly 6.7% seen once, with approximately 1.7% in the top ten. As for time point: pre-sensitization, week 0. Noted treatment: therapeutic diphenylcyclopropenone sensitization with weekly scalp DPC. CDR3 length: 16 amino acids. V was pared by 5 bases and J by 7 bases, with 8 bases of the junction left unmatched. This clonotype occurred many times. Its target is unknown. The rearrangement uses TRBV12-3 or TRBV12-4 and TRBJ2-1; 13 bases are a match to TRBD2. The sequencing here drew on whole blood, taken in connection with sensitization to the hapten diphenylcyclopropenone (DPC). This sequence was found in a woman aged 25 to 39 with alopecia areata. Some clones in this sample may be carry-over from other donors' samples. In DNA form, the CDR3 reads TGTGCCAGCAGTAGACTAGCGGGGGGCCCGTGGAATGAGCAGTTCTTC. Translation: CASSRLAGGPWNEQFF.